The 16 T cell receptor beta chains presented below share a single source sample, sequenced in a study of CD8 T cells in ankylosing spondylitis. A single record per CDR3 protein comes from TCRdb applying MiXCR to the 5' RACE reads. In the table there are 250,000 or so distinct CDR3 sequences, roughly a tenth of which are singletons. Sequencing used blood, either unsorted or a sorted T cell fraction (not recorded which). The receptors originated from a male donor with ankylosing spondylitis or in good health (not recorded which).

In its sample, this clonotype was seen many times. The rearrangement joins TRBV5-1 to TRBJ1-2; tentatively, D is TRBD1 (6 bases). This CDR3 spans 14 amino acids. Trimming left V 3 bases short and J 8 bases short, with 17 bases between. Germline loops: CDR1 SGHRS, CDR2 YFSETQ. The CDR3 protein is CASSSRDNAEGYTF. As DNA, the CDR3 is TGCGCCAGCAGCTCCCGGGACAACGCTGAGGGCTACACCTTC.

The table lists this clonotype with many counts. This chain's CDR3 is CASSLARVSAVSGELFF. CDR3 DNA sequence: TGTGCCAGCAGCTTAGCGCGAGTCTCAGCGGTATCCGGGGAGCTGTTTTTT. This sequence joins TRBV7-8 and TRBJ2-2, with D perhaps matching TRBD2 (5 bases). The CDR3 has 17 amino acids. Between the trimmed V and J ends, which lost 0 bases and 6 bases, there was a span of 17 bases. Germline V lookup: CDR1 SGHVS, CDR2 FQNEAQ.

This clonotype was counted a few times. This sequence joins TRBV20-1 and TRBJ2-1; D is possibly TRBD1 (6 bases). CDR3 length: 16 residues. CDR1 is DFQATT and CDR2 is SNEGSKA in the germline V gene (reference sequence). V lost 5 bases to trimming and J lost 1 base, with 18 bases between them. The CDR3 DNA follows: TGCAGTGCTTCGGGTGGGGGCGCGGTATCCTACAATGAGCAGTTCTTC. It yields the protein CSASGGGAVSYNEQFF.

V is TRBV7-3 and J is TRBJ2-3; possible D gene TRBD2, 5 bases. Germline CDR1 reads SGHTA; CDR2 reads FQGTGA. This CDR3 is 15 amino acids long. Between the trimmed V and J ends, which lost 5 bases and 1 base, there was a span of 13 bases. CDR3 sequence reads: CASSPRGIGTDTQYF. The CDR3 region has the DNA TGTGCCAGCAGCCCCCGAGGGATAGGCACAGATACGCAGTATTTT.

For the CDR3, the DNA is TGTGCCAGCACCAAAGCAAGGAACACCGGGGAGCTGTTTTTT. Its translation: CASTKARNTGELFF. The rearrangement links TRBV6-1 to TRBJ2-2; no firm D call. With 7 bases removed from V and 1 base from J, the gap between germline ends came to 10 bases. This CDR3 has 14 residues. CDR1 and CDR2 from the germline V gene are MNHNS and SASEGT.

The chain has TRBV12-3 or TRBV12-4 and TRBJ2-4; tentatively, D is TRBD1 (6 bases). V lost 4 bases and J 8 bases, leaving 15 bases between the germline ends. The CDR3 length is 14 residues. The CDR3 DNA is TGTGCCAGCAGTTCGGAACAGGGATTCGACATTCAGTACTTC. Its translation: CASSSEQGFDIQYF.

This clonotype was counted at least ten times. The chain employs TRBV25-1 and TRBJ2-7, with 10 bases identical to TRBD1. Germline values: CDR1 MGHDK, CDR2 SYGVNS. V trimming: 3 bases; J trimming: 2 bases; junction bases outside the gene matches: 4. CDR3 length: 15 amino acids. CDR3 loop: CASSDPGQGTYEQYF. In DNA form, the CDR3 reads TGTGCCAGCAGTGATCCGGGACAGGGGACCTACGAGCAGTACTTC.

The chain links TRBV6-2 or TRBV6-3 to TRBJ1-1; D is perhaps TRBD1 (6 bases). The germline gives CDR1 MNHEY, CDR2 SVGEGT. CDR3 size: 14 residues. V lost 2 bases to trimming and J lost 4 bases, with 11 bases between them. This chain's CDR3 is CASSYPGQSTEAFF. CDR3 in DNA: TGTGCCAGCAGTTACCCCGGACAGAGCACTGAAGCTTTCTTT.

This clonotype was detected ten times or more. The genes are TRBV10-3 and TRBJ2-1, with 10 bases identical to TRBD2. V gave up 8 bases and J gave up 10 bases; unmatched junction bases: 11. Germline CDR1 is ENHRY and CDR2 is SYGVKD. The CDR3 contains 14 residues. Written as DNA, the CDR3 is TGTGCCATCGGCGCTAGCGGGGGTGGAGGCGAGCAGTTCTTC. Its translation: CAIGASGGGGEQFF.

This clonotype was picked up many times. V gene TRBV27 combines with J gene TRBJ2-1, with no clear D. CDR1 is MNHEY and CDR2 is SMNVEV in the germline V gene (reference sequence). This CDR3 comprises 15 residues. Deletions cut 2 bases from V and 3 bases from J, with 11 bases between. As DNA, the CDR3 is TGTGCCAGCAGTTTAGGGCGCGGCCTCTACAATGAGCAGTTCTTC. This codes for CASSLGRGLYNEQFF.

This clonotype was seen many times. J is TRBJ2-1 and V is TRBV20-1, with 9 bases fitting TRBD2. Germline V lookup: CDR1 DFQATT, CDR2 SNEGSKA (reference sequence). Losses at the gene ends were 3 bases for V and 5 bases for J; bases not matched to a gene: 14. The CDR3 has 17 amino acids. CDR3 nucleotide sequence: TGCAGTGCTAGTAAGGGTTTGGCGGGAGGGTACCACAATGAGCAGTTCTTC. Translated: CSASKGLAGGYHNEQFF.

This clonotype has a handful of counts. The junction does not match germline at one end; this may be a read error. This rearrangement joins TRBV10-2 to TRBJ2-1, with 9 bases fitting TRBD1. Per the germline V gene, CDR1 is WSHSY and CDR2 is SAAADI. The CDR3 sequence is 13 residues long. The CDR3 region has the DNA TGCGCCAGCTGTGAGGACAGGGGCAATGAGCAGTTCTTC. This sequence encodes CASCEDRGNEQFF.

This chain uses TRBV13 with TRBJ2-7; D gene unclear. V shed 8 bases and J shed 1 base, with 24 bases lying between them. CDR3 length: 17 residues. Germline V gene data show CDR1 as PRHDT and CDR2 as FYEKMQ (reference sequence). The chain's CDR3 is CASGPGRGWEPSYEQYF. For the CDR3, the DNA is TGTGCCAGCGGCCCCGGTCGAGGCTGGGAACCATCCTACGAGCAGTACTTC.

This clonotype was counted ten times or more. The chain combines TRBV6-6 with TRBJ1-3; D ambiguous. The CDR3 has 13 residues. Germline assignment: CDR1 MNHNY and CDR2 SVGAGI (reference sequence). V gave up 5 bases and J gave up 0 bases, with 5 bases separating them. DNA for the CDR3: TGTGCCAGCAGTGCCTCCTCTGGAAACACCATATATTTT. It codes for CASSASSGNTIYF.

This clonotype came up many times. This chain uses TRBV20-1 with TRBJ2-1; 9 bases fit TRBD2. V trimming: 1 base; J trimming: 10 bases; junction bases outside the gene matches: 8. CDR1 and CDR2 (germline): DFQATT, SNEGSKA (reference sequence). The CDR3 consists of 14 residues. For the CDR3, the DNA is TGCAGTGCTAGAGCGGGACTAGCTTCCGAAGAGCAGTTCTTC. Encoded protein: CSARAGLASEEQFF.

This clonotype was found once. The junction differs from germline at one of its ends, possibly a read error. This chain uses TRBV7-8 with TRBJ2-3, with TRBD2 identical over 8 bases. Germline V lookup: CDR1 SGHVS, CDR2 FQNEAQ. This CDR3 spans 13 amino acids. The CDR3 reads CVSRGGSTDTQYF. For the CDR3, the DNA is TGTGTCAGCCGGGGGGGAAGCACAGATACGCAGTATTTT.